This TCR beta chain originates from a study of cytomegalovirus exposure and HLA in healthy donors. PCR employed 60 Vbeta and 13 Jbeta primers. Method: immunoSEQ multiplex PCR; TCRdb's copy keeps in-frame clones and lacks some. The profile covers around 150,000 clones, with around three quarters appearing a single time and under 4% taken by the ten largest. Donors were ostensibly healthy at sampling, although undocumented immune exposures were probable. The TCR sequence derives from a woman between 40 and 50 years old in good health and CMV-seronegative. Material: PBMCs.

The CDR3 protein is CASSVGTEETQYF. Written as DNA, the CDR3 is TGTGCCAGCAGCGTAGGTACAGAAGAGACCCAGTACTTC. This chain links TRBV9 with TRBJ2-5; D gene ambiguous. Germline-derived CDR1 and CDR2 are SGDLS and YYNGEE. Trimming pared 0 bases from V and 3 bases from J, leaving 6 bases between. The CDR3 spans 13 residues.